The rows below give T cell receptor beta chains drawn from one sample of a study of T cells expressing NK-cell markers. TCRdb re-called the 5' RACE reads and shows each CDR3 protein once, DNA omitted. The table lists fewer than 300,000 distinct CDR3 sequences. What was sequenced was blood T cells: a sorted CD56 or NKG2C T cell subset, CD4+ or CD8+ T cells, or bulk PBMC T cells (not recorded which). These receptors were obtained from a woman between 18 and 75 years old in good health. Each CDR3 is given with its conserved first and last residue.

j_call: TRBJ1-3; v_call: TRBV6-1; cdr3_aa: CASRRSSGNTIYF
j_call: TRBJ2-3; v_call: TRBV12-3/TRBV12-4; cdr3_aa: CATSRRGSTDTQYF
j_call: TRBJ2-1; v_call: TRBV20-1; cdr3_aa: CSAPQGPGQFF
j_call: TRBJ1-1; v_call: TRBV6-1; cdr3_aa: CASSKQGNTEAFF
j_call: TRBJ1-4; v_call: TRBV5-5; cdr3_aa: CASSPTGTGGLGGEKLFF
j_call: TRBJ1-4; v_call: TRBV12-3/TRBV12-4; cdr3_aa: CASSLTGEKLFF
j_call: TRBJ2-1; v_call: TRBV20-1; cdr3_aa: CSAPAGYNEQFF
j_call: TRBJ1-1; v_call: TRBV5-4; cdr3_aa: CASSLDVATEAFF
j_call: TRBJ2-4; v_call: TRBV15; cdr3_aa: CATSRDESSLIQYF
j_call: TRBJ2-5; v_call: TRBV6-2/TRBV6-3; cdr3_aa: CASSYPAGQETQYF
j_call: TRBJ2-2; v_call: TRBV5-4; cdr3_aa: CASSSLGGPMSGELFF
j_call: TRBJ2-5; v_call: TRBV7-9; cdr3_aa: CASSLARWETQYF
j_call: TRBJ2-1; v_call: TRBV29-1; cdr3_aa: CSVEPEDYNEQFF
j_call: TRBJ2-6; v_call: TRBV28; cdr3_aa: CASLGGSSGANVLTF
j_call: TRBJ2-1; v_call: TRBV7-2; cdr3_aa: CASSLRLAGGPGNEQFF
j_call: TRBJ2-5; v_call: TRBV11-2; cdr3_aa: CASSLVGGAGGPQETQYF
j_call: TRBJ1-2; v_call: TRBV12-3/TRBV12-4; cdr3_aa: CASSLGTGVFYGYTF
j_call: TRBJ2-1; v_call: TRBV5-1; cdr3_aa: CATTPGTGGYEQFF
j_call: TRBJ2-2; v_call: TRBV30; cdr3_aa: CAWKVGTERTGELFF
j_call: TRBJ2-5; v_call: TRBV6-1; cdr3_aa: CASSKNAQGETQYF
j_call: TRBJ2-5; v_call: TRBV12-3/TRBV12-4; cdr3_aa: CASSFSSGRVETQYF
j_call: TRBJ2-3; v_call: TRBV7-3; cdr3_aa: CASSPEASGSPGDTQYF